The source of this TCR beta chain is a study of blood T cell repertoires in COVID-19. The CDR3 is made up of 17 amino acids. Germline lookup yields CDR1 LNHDA and CDR2 SQIVND (reference sequence). The trim removed 6 bases at V and 2 bases at J, leaving 8 bases unmatched. Per the original methods: Quantification of nucleated cells was approximated via reference gene primer amplification. Generated by immunoSEQ multiplex PCR, the TCRdb table keeps only in-frame clones and is missing some. For V, J and clone size, that table is used; D and trimming come from the DNA. The sample yields roughly 53,000 clones, roughly four fifths seen once.

Sequenced input: peripheral blood. The TCR sequence derives from a human donor in a cohort sampled during active COVID-19. This chain joins TRBV19 and TRBJ2-7; 15 bases agree with TRBD2. The CDR3 coding sequence is TGTGCCAGTAGATCCCGGACTAGCGGGGGGGCTCCCTACGAGCAGTACTTC. It yields the protein CASRSRTSGGAPYEQYF.